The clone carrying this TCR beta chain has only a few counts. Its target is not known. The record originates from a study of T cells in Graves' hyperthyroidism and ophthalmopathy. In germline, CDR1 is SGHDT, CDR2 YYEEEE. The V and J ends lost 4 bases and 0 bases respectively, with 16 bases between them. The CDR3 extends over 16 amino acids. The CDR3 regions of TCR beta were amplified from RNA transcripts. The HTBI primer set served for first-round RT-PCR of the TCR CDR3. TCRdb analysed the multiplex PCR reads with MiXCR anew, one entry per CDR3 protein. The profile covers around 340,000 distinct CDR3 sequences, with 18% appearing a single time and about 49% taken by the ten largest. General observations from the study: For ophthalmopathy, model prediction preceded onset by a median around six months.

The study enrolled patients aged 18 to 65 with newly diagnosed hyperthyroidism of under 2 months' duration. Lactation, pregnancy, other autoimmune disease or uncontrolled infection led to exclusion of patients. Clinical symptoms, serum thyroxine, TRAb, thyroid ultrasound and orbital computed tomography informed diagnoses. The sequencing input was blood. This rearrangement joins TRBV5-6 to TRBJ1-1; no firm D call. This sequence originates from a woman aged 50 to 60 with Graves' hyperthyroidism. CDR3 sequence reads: CASSTRRAGLNTEAFF. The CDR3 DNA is TGTGCCAGCAGCACCCGTAGAGCAGGATTGAACACTGAAGCTTTCTTT.